Shown below are 21 T cell receptor beta chains from a single sample sequenced in a study of T cells in tumors after PD-1 blockade. Only in-frame clones appear in the TCRdb table, and some are missing; sequencing was by immunoSEQ multiplex PCR. The sample lists under 9,000 clones, less than 80% occurring once. The sample here was tumor tissue, taken after anti-PD-1 treatment. Receptors originate from a human donor with basal cell carcinoma.

V usage is TRBV6-5 and J usage is TRBJ2-7; 7 bases agree with TRBD2. CDR3 length equals 16 residues. Per germline, CDR1 MNHEY and CDR2 SVGAGI. The J segment lost 5 bases and the V segment lost 1 base, leaving 11 bases of the junction unmatched. For the CDR3, the DNA is TGTGCCAGCAGTTACTATCCGGGGGGTTCGGGCCACGAGCAGTACTTC. Its translation: CASSYYPGGSGHEQYF.

The chain carries TRBV5-4 and TRBJ2-5; no clear D gene. Trimming cost V 2 bases and J 1 base, with 0 bases left between them. Germline lookup yields CDR1 SGHNT and CDR2 YYREEE (reference sequence). The CDR3 consists of 11 residues. The CDR3 DNA reads TGTGCCAGCAGCTTCCAAGAGACCCAGTACTTC. Its protein product is CASSFQETQYF.

By share, this clone counts as medium-sized. This chain uses TRBV27 with TRBJ2-1; 9 bases are a match to TRBD1. The CDR3 totals 15 residues. Germline assignment: CDR1 MNHEY and CDR2 SMNVEV (reference sequence). The V gene end was trimmed by 5 bases and the J gene end by 5 bases; junction bases not matched to a gene: 7. CDR3 nucleotides: TGTGCCAGCAGTCCACAGGGGGCTGGGAACAATGAGCAGTTCTTC. It yields the protein CASSPQGAGNNEQFF.

The gene calls are TRBV6-6 and TRBJ1-5; D might be TRBD1 (5 bases). CDR3 length: 13 residues. V was pared by 2 bases and J by 11 bases, with 13 bases between. CDR1 and CDR2 (germline): MNHNY, SVGAGI (reference sequence). DNA for the CDR3: TGTGCCAGCAGTTACGTGGGGGGAGAGGCCCAGCATTTT. Translated: CASSYVGGEAQHF.

The V and J genes are TRBV11-2 and TRBJ2-3, with TRBD2 as a possible D gene (7 bases). The CDR3 has 18 amino acids. CDR1 is SGHAT, CDR2 FQNNGV, per germline. V was cut by 5 bases and J by 1 base, with 22 bases left in between. For the CDR3, the DNA is TGTGCCAGCAGCCTACGCACCTCCGGGGGGCTCCGCACAGATACGCAGTATTTT. Protein product: CASSLRTSGGLRTDTQYF.

CDR3 sequence: CASSLNSGRLWVNEQFF. The CDR3 DNA reads TGTGCCAGCAGCTTAAATTCGGGGAGGTTGTGGGTTAATGAGCAGTTCTTC. This chain connects TRBV7-6 to TRBJ2-1; D might be TRBD2 (6 bases). Trimming shortened V by 2 bases and J by 7 bases, and 21 bases separated the two germline ends. CDR3 length equals 17 residues. The germline V gene has CDR1 SGHVS and CDR2 FNYEAQ. Variable domain in full (rest from reference TRBV7-6 and TRBJ2-1): GAGVSQSPRYKVTKRGQDVALRCDPISGHVSLYWYRQALGQGPEFLTYFNYEAQQDKSGLPNDRFSAERPEGSISTLTIQRTEQRDSAMYRCASSLNSGRLWVNEQFFGPGTRLTVL.

The chain combines TRBV25-1 with TRBJ2-7; no clear D. The ends were cut back, 4 bases at V and 5 bases at J, with 12 bases in the middle. Germline CDR1 MGHDK, CDR2 SYGVNS. This CDR3 spans 13 amino acids. The CDR3 loop reads CASSAGQVDEQYF. The CDR3 bases are TGTGCCAGCAGTGCGGGCCAAGTGGACGAGCAGTACTTC.

In its sample, this clone was seen a few times. This chain links TRBV2 with TRBJ2-6; TRBD1 might be the D (7 bases). Trimming removed 6 bases from V and 2 bases from J, with 11 bases in between. The CDR3 sequence is 15 residues long. Germline V lookup: CDR1 SNHLY, CDR2 FYNNEI. The chain's CDR3 is CASRGGTAGANVLTF. In DNA form, the CDR3 reads TGTGCCAGCAGAGGGGGGACAGCTGGGGCCAACGTCCTGACTTTC. The variable domain in full, with the rest retrieved from reference TRBV2 and TRBJ2-6, is EPEVTQTPSHQVTQMGQEVILRCVPISNHLYFYWYRQILGQKVEFLVSFYNNEISEKSEIFDDQFSVERPDGSNFTLKIRSTKLEDSAMYFCASRGGTAGANVLTFGAGSRLTVL.

The V and J genes are TRBV6-1 and TRBJ2-6, with D perhaps matching TRBD2 (6 bases). The CDR3 has 16 residues. The V end was cut by 0 bases, the J end by 3 bases, with 9 bases between. Per the germline V gene, CDR1 is MNHNS and CDR2 is SASEGT. CDR3 amino acids: CASSEAMTSGANVLTF. The CDR3, as DNA: TGTGCCAGCAGTGAAGCTATGACTAGTGGGGCCAACGTCCTGACTTTC.

This clone was detected once. The rearrangement links TRBV6-1 to TRBJ1-2; TRBD1 matches 8 bases. J gave up 8 bases and V 1 base, and 6 bases lay outside the gene matches. Germline loops: CDR1 MNHNS, CDR2 SASEGT. This CDR3 has 14 amino acids. CDR3 bases: TGTGCCAGCAGTGAAGTGTGGACAGGGTCGGGCTACACCTTC. This translates into CASSEVWTGSGYTF.

This clone was observed once. The gene calls are TRBV7-3 and TRBJ2-3; 7 bases are a match to TRBD1. CDR1 is SGHTA, CDR2 FQGTGA, per germline. With V trimmed by 0 bases and J by 6 bases, 6 bases remained unmatched. The CDR3 contains 15 residues. The CDR3 DNA follows: TGTGCCAGCAGCTTAACCTGGGACAGTGCCGATACGCAGTATTTT. Amino acids: CASSLTWDSADTQYF.

The genes are TRBV28 and TRBJ1-1; D is ambiguous. The CDR3 has 14 amino acids. CDR1 is MDHEN and CDR2 is SYDVKM in the germline V gene. The V end was cut by 2 bases, the J end by 0 bases, with 7 bases between. The CDR3 DNA follows: TGTGCCAGCAGTTTAGTCCGGATGAACACTGAAGCTTTCTTT. This codes for CASSLVRMNTEAFF. The whole variable domain, remainder taken from reference TRBV28 and TRBJ1-1, is DVKVTQSSRYLVKRTGEKVFLECVQDMDHENMFWYRQDPGLGLRLIYFSYDVKMKEKGDIPEGYSVSREKKERFSLILESASTNQTSMYLCASSLVRMNTEAFFGQGTRLTVV.

The chain combines TRBV5-1 with TRBJ1-5; 7 bases line up with TRBD1. Germline V gene data show CDR1 as SGHRS and CDR2 as YFSETQ. The CDR3 runs to 14 residues. V dropped 0 bases and J dropped 5; count of bases not matched to a gene: 2. CDR3 sequence reads: CASSLGQGDQPQHF. DNA for the CDR3: TGCGCCAGCAGCTTGGGGCAGGGGGATCAGCCCCAGCATTTT.

The chain uses TRBV4-2 and TRBJ1-3; D call uncertain. The V end was cut by 0 bases, the J end by 3 bases, with 12 bases between. Germline loops: CDR1 LGHNA, CDR2 YNFKEQ. CDR3 length equals 16 residues. The CDR3 coding sequence is TGTGCCAGCAGCCAAGATCAGTTGTCGCATGGAAACACCATATATTTT. This translates into CASSQDQLSHGNTIYF.

V usage is TRBV27 and J usage is TRBJ1-5; 7 bases are shared with TRBD1. Germline V lookup: CDR1 MNHEY, CDR2 SMNVEV (reference sequence). The CDR3 has 15 residues. Unmatched junction bases numbered 8, after V lost 4 bases and J lost 5 bases. The CDR3 nucleotides are TGTGCCAGCAGTTCCAGGGGGGGGATGGATCAGCCCCAGCATTTT. Protein product: CASSSRGGMDQPQHF.

The chain carries TRBV2 and TRBJ2-7, with 8 bases lining up with TRBD1. The J segment lost 3 bases and the V segment lost 6 bases, leaving 4 bases of the junction unmatched. This CDR3 spans 13 amino acids. Germline CDR1 reads SNHLY; CDR2 reads FYNNEI. The CDR3: CASRPGQGYEQYF. The DNA of the CDR3 is TGTGCCAGCAGACCCGGACAGGGCTACGAGCAGTACTTC.

The genes are TRBV6-5 and TRBJ2-2; tentatively, D is TRBD1 or TRBD2 (5 bases each). The CDR3 consists of 16 residues. Germline CDR1 MNHEY, CDR2 SVGAGI. V was shortened by 4 bases and J by 8 bases, with 20 bases between the two germline ends. CDR3: CASSSTGTTAGGELFF. The CDR3 DNA reads TGTGCCAGCAGTTCCACCGGGACCACCGCCGGGGGGGAGCTGTTTTTT.

This clone was detected only once. The chain links TRBV7-3 to TRBJ2-3; possible D gene TRBD1, 6 bases. The CDR3 sequence is 15 residues long. Trimming took off 2 bases at V and 4 bases at J, with 13 bases between the two ends. Germline V gene data show CDR1 as SGHTA and CDR2 as FQGTGA. CDR3 loop: CASSLLGAVSDTQYF. The CDR3 nucleotides are TGTGCCAGCAGCTTACTGGGGGCGGTATCAGATACGCAGTATTTT. The entire variable domain, with the rest obtained from reference TRBV7-3 and TRBJ2-3, is as follows: GAGVSQTPSNKVTEKGKYVELRCDPISGHTALYWYRQSLGQGPEFLIYFQGTGAADDSGLPNDRFFAVRPEGSVSTLKIQRTERGDSAVYLCASSLLGAVSDTQYFGPGTRLTVL.

The chain uses TRBV2 and TRBJ2-4, with no clear D. This CDR3 contains 13 residues. V was pared by 7 bases and J by 5 bases, with 12 bases between. The germline V gene has CDR1 SNHLY and CDR2 FYNNEI. CDR3 sequence: CASKRLVENIQYF. DNA for the CDR3: TGTGCCAGCAAGCGTCTAGTGGAAAACATTCAGTACTTC. Variable domain in full (rest from reference TRBV2 and TRBJ2-4): EPEVTQTPSHQVTQMGQEVILRCVPISNHLYFYWYRQILGQKVEFLVSFYNNEISEKSEIFDDQFSVERPDGSNFTLKIRSTKLEDSAMYFCASKRLVENIQYFGAGTRLSVL.

This sequence joins TRBV6-6 and TRBJ1-6, with a weak D call TRBD1 (6 bases). The CDR3 sequence is 13 residues long. Trimming cost V 5 bases and J 11 bases, with 13 bases left between them. Germline V lookup: CDR1 MNHNY, CDR2 SVGAGI (reference sequence). This CDR3 reads CASSHEGEAPLHF. The CDR3, as DNA: TGTGCCAGCAGTCACGAGGGGGAGGCACCCCTCCACTTT.

The V call is TRBV18, the J call TRBJ1-1; D not resolved. The V end was cut by 7 bases, the J end by 5 bases, with 11 bases between. The germline CDR1 and CDR2 sequences are KGHSH and LQKENI. CDR3 length: 12 residues. The CDR3 region has the DNA TGTGCCAGCTTCACCCGGAGAACTGAAGCTTTCTTT. Residues: CASFTRRTEAFF.